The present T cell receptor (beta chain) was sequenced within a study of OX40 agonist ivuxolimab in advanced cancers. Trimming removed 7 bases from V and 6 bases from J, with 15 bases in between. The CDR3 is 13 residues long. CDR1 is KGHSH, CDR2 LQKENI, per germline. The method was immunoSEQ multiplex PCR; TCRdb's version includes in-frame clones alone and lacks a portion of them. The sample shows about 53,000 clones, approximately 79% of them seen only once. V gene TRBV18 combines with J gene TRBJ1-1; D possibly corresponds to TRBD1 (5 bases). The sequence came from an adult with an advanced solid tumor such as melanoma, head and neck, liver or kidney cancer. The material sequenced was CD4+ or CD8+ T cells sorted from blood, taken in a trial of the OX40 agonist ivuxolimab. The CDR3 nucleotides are TGTGCCAGCTTCCCCGGCAGGGTAGCTGAAGCTTTCTTT. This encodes CASFPGRVAEAFF.